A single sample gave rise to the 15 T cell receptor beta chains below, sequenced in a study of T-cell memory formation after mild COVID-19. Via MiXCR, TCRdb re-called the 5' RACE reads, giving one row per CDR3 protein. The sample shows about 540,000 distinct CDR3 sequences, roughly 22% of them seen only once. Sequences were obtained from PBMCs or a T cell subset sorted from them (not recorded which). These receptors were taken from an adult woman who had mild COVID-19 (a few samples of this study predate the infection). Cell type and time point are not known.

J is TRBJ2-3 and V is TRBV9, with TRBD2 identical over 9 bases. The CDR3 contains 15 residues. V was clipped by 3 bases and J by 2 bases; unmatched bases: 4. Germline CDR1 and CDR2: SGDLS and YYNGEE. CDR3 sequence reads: CASSGLAGYTDTQYF. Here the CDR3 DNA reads TGTGCCAGCAGCGGTCTAGCGGGGTACACAGATACGCAGTATTTT.

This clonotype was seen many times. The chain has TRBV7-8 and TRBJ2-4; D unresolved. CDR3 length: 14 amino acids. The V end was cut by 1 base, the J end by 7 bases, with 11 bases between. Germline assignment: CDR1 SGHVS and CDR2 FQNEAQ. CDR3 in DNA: TGTGCCAGCAGCTTAGGGCAGAAATGGAACATTCAGTACTTC. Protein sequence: CASSLGQKWNIQYF.

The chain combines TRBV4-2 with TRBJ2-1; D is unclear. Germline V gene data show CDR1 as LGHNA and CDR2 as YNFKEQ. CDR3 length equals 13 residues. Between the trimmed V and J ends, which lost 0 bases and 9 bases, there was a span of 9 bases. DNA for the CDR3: TGTGCCAGCAGCCAAGATCATGGGGTTGAGCAGTTCTTC. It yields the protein CASSQDHGVEQFF.

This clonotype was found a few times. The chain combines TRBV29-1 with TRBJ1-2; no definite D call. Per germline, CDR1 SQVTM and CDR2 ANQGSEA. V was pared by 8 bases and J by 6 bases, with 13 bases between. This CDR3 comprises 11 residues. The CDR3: CSSRGEDGYTF. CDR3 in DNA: TGCAGCTCGCGGGGTGAAGATGGCTACACCTTC.

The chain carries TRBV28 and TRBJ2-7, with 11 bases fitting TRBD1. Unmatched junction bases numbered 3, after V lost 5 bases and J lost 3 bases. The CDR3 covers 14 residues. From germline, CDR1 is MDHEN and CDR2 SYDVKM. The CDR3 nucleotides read TGTGCCAGCAGTCGCGGGACAGGGGGCTACGAGCAGTACTTC. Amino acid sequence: CASSRGTGGYEQYF.

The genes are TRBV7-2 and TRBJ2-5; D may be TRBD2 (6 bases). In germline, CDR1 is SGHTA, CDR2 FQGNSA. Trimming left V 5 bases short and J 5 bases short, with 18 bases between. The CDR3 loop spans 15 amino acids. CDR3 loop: CASSDAGLLYETQYF. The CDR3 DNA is TGTGCCAGCAGCGACGCGGGACTCTTATACGAGACCCAGTACTTC.

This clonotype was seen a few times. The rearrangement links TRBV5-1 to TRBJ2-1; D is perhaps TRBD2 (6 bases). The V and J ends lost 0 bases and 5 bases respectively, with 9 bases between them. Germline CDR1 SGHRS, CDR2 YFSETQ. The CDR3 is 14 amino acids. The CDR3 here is CASSLAGSHNEQFF. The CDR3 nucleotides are TGCGCCAGCAGCTTGGCCGGGAGCCACAATGAGCAGTTCTTC.

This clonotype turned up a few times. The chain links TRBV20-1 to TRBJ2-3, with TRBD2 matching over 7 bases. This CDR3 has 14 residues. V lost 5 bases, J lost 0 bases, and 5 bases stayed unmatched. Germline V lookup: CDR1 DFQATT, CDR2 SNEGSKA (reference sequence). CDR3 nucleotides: TGCAGTGCTCCTCGGGACTACAGCACAGATACGCAGTATTTT. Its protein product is CSAPRDYSTDTQYF.

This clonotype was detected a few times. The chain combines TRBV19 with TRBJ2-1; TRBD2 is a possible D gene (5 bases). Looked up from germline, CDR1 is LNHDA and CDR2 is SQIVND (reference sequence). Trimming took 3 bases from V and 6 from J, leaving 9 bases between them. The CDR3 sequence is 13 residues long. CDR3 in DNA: TGTGCCAGTAGTATGGGAACTAGCAATGAGCAGTTCTTC. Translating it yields CASSMGTSNEQFF.

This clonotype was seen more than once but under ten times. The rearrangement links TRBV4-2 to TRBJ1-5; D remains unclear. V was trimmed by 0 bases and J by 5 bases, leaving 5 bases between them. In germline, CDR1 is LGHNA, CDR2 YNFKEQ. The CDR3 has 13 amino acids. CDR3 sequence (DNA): TGTGCCAGCAGCCAAGATGAGGATCAGCCCCAGCATTTT. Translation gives CASSQDEDQPQHF.

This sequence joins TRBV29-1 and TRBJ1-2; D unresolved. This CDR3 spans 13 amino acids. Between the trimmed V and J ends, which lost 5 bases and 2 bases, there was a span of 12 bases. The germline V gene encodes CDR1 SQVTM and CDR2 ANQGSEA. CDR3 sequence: CSVKGLTNYGYTF. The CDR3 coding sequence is TGCAGCGTTAAAGGACTGACGAACTATGGCTACACCTTC.

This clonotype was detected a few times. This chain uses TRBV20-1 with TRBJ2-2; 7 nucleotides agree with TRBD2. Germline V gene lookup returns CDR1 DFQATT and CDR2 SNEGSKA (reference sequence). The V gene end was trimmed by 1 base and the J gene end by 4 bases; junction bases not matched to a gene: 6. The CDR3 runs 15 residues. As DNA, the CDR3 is TGCAGTGCTAGAGCTAGACTAGCCAGCACCGGGGAGCTGTTTTTT. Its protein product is CSARARLASTGELFF.

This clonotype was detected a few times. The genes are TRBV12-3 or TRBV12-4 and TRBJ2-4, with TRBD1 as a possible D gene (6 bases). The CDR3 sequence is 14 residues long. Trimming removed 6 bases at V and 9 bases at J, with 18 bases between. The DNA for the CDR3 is TGTGCCAGCAGCCTGACAGGCATTGCGGGCATTCAGTACTTC. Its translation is CASSLTGIAGIQYF.

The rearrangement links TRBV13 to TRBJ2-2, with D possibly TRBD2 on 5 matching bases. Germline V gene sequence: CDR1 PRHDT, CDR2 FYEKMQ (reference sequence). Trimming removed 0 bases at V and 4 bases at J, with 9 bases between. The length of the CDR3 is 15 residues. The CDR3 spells CASSLGGMSTGELFF. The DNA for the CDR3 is TGTGCCAGCAGCTTAGGCGGGATGAGCACCGGGGAGCTGTTTTTT.

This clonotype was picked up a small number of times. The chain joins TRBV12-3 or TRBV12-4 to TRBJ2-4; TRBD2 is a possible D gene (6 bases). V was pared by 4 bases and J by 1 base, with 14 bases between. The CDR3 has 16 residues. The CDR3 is CASSSAGPGAKNIQYF. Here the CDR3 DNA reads TGTGCCAGCAGTTCCGCGGGGCCTGGGGCCAAAAACATTCAGTACTTC.